The entry that follows covers one T cell receptor beta chain sequence. This clonotype was detected many times. This receptor's antigen is unknown. No clone much larger than this one lies a single base away; base qualities are absent. This sample stems from a study of T-cell reconstitution after alpha-beta-depleted transplantation in children (dated by TCRdb to 2016 to 2018). As for the study more broadly: Using TCR repertoire profiling, the study quantitatively followed how T-cell immune reconstitution unfolded in children after TCRalphabeta/CD19-depleted allogeneic hematopoietic cell transplantation. What the study reported, not specific to this receptor: The apparently early alphabetaT-cell count recovery about two months after transplant was reportedly dependent on only several hundred rapidly expanded clones derived from non-depleted graft cells. The frequencies of hyperexpanded clones fell over the following months, and after one year, T-cell counts and TCRbeta diversity were mostly attributed to newly produced T cells. The high TCRbeta diversity at day 60 in some patients was ascribed to recipient T cells and intrathymic progenitors that had survived conditioning.

The library was built by means of PCR. For sequencing, an Illumina HiSeq 2500 was employed. TCR libraries were prepared with molecular barcoding, using unique molecular identifiers to normalize TCRbeta repertoire quantification. TCRdb redid the processing of the public reads, applying fastp at Q25 and MiXCR, and retained in-frame beta chains. Here each entry gathers all rows of one CDR3 protein and keeps the most common genes and DNA. This sample lists hundreds of thousands of distinct CDR3 sequences; around 9.9% were detected once. The ten largest make up 25% to 30% of the sample. The V and J ends are trimmed by 5 bases and 10 bases, leaving 17 bases between them. From the cysteine through the phenylalanine, the CDR3 covers 13 amino acids. CDR3 DNA is the only sequence kept; it has 39 bases, read in frame from the first base. The treatment or condition tag for this specimen amounts to: allogeneic hematopoietic cell transplantation with graft depleted of TCRalphabeta T cells and CD19 B cells. TCRalphabeta/CD19-depleted allogeneic hematopoietic cell grafts were given to the transplant recipients, all of whom were children.

Recombination joined TRBV12-3 or TRBV12-4 with TRBJ1-1; a tentative D match to TRBD1 spans 5 bases. This material consisted of PBMCs, taken before TCRalphabeta/CD19-depleted stem cell transplant. The sequence came from a child in the first two years of life with acute myeloid leukemia, due to receive a stem cell transplant. The CDR3 amino acid sequence is: CASSLGTGDGAFF. In nucleotide form, the sequence is TGTGCCAGCAGTCTTGGGACGGGGGATGGAGCTTTCTTT.